A single sample is the source of the 12 T cell receptor beta chains below, sequenced in a study of Ad26.COV2.S vaccination and SARS-CoV-2 variants. The assay was immunoSEQ multiplex PCR, and TCRdb's table has in-frame clones only and misses some. This table has 43,000 or so clones, around 83% appearing once. The sample in question was peripheral blood, obtained after recovery from COVID-19. The receptors were gathered from a human donor who had recovered from COVID-19.

The V and J genes are TRBV3-1 (or the pseudogene TRBV3-2) and TRBJ2-1; D may correspond to TRBD1 or TRBD2 (6 bases each). Germline lookup yields CDR1 LGHDT and CDR2 YNNKEL (reference sequence). The CDR3 runs 16 residues. The V end lost 4 bases, the J end lost 6 bases, and 19 bases lay between the germline ends. The CDR3 sequence: CASSPLPGARVNEQFF. Here the CDR3 DNA reads TGTGCCAGCAGCCCCCTCCCGGGGGCCAGGGTCAATGAGCAGTTCTTC.

The chain uses TRBV10-3 and TRBJ2-3; no clear D gene. Germline CDR1 is ENHRY and CDR2 is SYGVKD. The germline V and J ends were trimmed by 5 bases and 1 base, with 13 bases remaining between them. This CDR3 comprises 15 residues. The CDR3 sequence is CAISPPGEGTDTQYF. The DNA of the CDR3 is TGTGCCATCAGTCCCCCTGGGGAAGGCACAGATACGCAGTATTTT.

The chain recombines TRBV5-8 with TRBJ1-2, with D hard to call. V lost 4 bases and J lost 4, with 26 bases in between. This CDR3 is 18 amino acids long. In germline, CDR1 is SGHTS, CDR2 YDEGEE. In nucleotides, the CDR3 is TGTGCCAGCAGCCCTGTCTCGAAGGTTTCCGGCACGGGCTATGGCTACACCTTC. Residues: CASSPVSKVSGTGYGYTF.

This sequence joins TRBV3-1 (or the pseudogene TRBV3-2) and TRBJ1-5; no clear D. Per the germline V gene, CDR1 is LGHDT and CDR2 is YNNKEL (reference sequence). There are 14 residues in the CDR3. The ends were cut back, 2 bases at V and 2 bases at J, with 7 bases in the middle. The CDR3 bases are TGTGCCAGCAGCCAACTTTCCGGCAATCAGCCCCAGCATTTT. Translating it yields CASSQLSGNQPQHF.

Only one count was recorded for this clone. CDR3 DNA: TGTGCCAGCAGTTACTCGTCGGTGGTAGCTGGAAACACCATATATTTT. This gives the protein CASSYSSVVAGNTIYF. This chain uses TRBV6-5 with TRBJ1-3; no clear D. The CDR3 is 16 residues long. The V end was cut by 0 bases, the J end by 2 bases, with 11 bases between. Germline CDR1 reads MNHEY; CDR2 reads SVGAGI.

V and J are TRBV5-1 and TRBJ2-3, with 11 nucleotides matching TRBD2. Per germline, CDR1 SGHRS and CDR2 YFSETQ. This CDR3 region has 17 residues. V lost 0 bases, J lost 1 base, and 4 bases stayed unmatched. CDR3 DNA sequence: TGCGCCAGCAGCTTGGGGCTAGCGGGAGGTGGCACAGATACGCAGTATTTT. It translates to CASSLGLAGGGTDTQYF.

The chain recombines TRBV5-1 with TRBJ2-2; D gene ambiguous. The CDR3 sequence is 13 residues long. The V end was cut by 1 base, the J end by 6 bases, with 7 bases between. CDR1 and CDR2 (germline): SGHRS, YFSETQ. The DNA for the CDR3 is TGCGCCAGCAGCTTGATAAGCTCCGGGGAGCTGTTTTTT. It is translated as CASSLISSGELFF.

The chain employs TRBV3-1 (or the pseudogene TRBV3-2) and TRBJ2-7; 9 bases agree with TRBD2. The junction had 6 bases not matched to a gene; V was cut back by 8 bases and J by 7 bases. The V gene's germline CDR1 is LGHDT and CDR2 YNNKEL (reference sequence). CDR3 length: 12 residues. CDR3 DNA sequence: TGTGCCAGCGCCGCGGGGGGGGGAGAGCAGTACTTC. This codes for CASAAGGGEQYF.

J is TRBJ1-2 and V is TRBV2, with D possibly matching TRBD1 (5 bases). The germline V gene has CDR1 SNHLY and CDR2 FYNNEI. V was pared by 4 bases and J by 6 bases, with 15 bases between. CDR3 length: 14 amino acids. CDR3 coding DNA: TGTGCCAGCAGTGTCCAGGTCAGGGCCCATGGCTACACCTTC. It yields the protein CASSVQVRAHGYTF.

V and J are TRBV19 and TRBJ2-3; 8 bases are a match to TRBD1. CDR3 length: 14 amino acids. Per the germline V gene, CDR1 is LNHDA and CDR2 is SQIVND (reference sequence). Trimming removed 7 bases from V and 7 bases from J; junction bases left unmatched: 10. CDR3 sequence: CASTLPGQANTQYF. The CDR3 DNA sequence: TGTGCCAGTACTCTACCGGGACAGGCGAATACGCAGTATTTT.

The V and J genes are TRBV7-9 and TRBJ2-5; 7 bases are a match to TRBD1. V was clipped by 5 bases and J by 3 bases; unmatched bases: 9. The length of the CDR3 is 15 residues. Looked up from germline, CDR1 is SEHNR and CDR2 is FQNEAQ (reference sequence). This CDR3 is CASSPQDRVEETQYF. CDR3 in DNA: TGTGCCAGCAGCCCTCAAGACAGGGTAGAAGAGACCCAGTACTTC.

This clone was counted once. The genes are TRBV6-6 and TRBJ1-1; no definite D call. Per the germline V gene, CDR1 is MNHNY and CDR2 is SVGAGI (reference sequence). This CDR3 comprises 13 residues. The ends were cut back, 6 bases at V and 5 bases at J, with 13 bases in the middle. This CDR3 reads CASRPNTVTEAFF. The CDR3 nucleotides read TGTGCCAGCAGACCCAACACAGTGACTGAAGCTTTCTTT.